This T cell receptor (beta chain) was sequenced in a study of lymphopenia after photon versus proton radiotherapy. Study-wide results and caveats: Oligoclonal CD8+ Temra expansion after nadir drove photon patients' diversity drop.

On this clone itself: What it binds is not known.

Only in-frame clones appear in the TCRdb table, and some are missing; sequencing was by immunoSEQ multiplex PCR. This table has 22,000 or so clones, 92% appearing once. Germline values: CDR1 MDHEN, CDR2 SYDVKM. J was trimmed by 5 bases and V by 6 bases; bases with no gene match: 6. The CDR3 totals 13 residues. The starting material was peripheral blood, obtained from a patient treated with proton-based radiotherapy. This receptor was identified in a woman aged 70-85 years with pancreatic cancer. Some clones in this sample may be carry-over from other donors' samples. The V gene is TRBV28, the J gene TRBJ2-5, with TRBD1 identical over 7 bases. CDR3 coding DNA: TGTGCCAGCAGACTAGGGGGCTTGGAGACCCAGTACTTC. Translated, it gives CASRLGGLETQYF.